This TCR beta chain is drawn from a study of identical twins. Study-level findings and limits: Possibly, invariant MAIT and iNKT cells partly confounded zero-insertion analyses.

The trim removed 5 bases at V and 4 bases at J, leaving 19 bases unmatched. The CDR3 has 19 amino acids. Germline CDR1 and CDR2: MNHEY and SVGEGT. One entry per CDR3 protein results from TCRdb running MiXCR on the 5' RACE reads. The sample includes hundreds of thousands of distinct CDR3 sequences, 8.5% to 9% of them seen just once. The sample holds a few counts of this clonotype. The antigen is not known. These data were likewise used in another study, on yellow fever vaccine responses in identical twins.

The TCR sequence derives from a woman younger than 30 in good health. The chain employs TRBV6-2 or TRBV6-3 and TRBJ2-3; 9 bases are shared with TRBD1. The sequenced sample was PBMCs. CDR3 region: CASSPHRWDRVRRADTQYF. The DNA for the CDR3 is TGTGCCAGCAGTCCCCACCGGTGGGACAGGGTACGAAGGGCAGATACGCAGTATTTT.